The 19 T cell receptor beta chains in this list originate from one sample, sequenced in a study of blood T cell repertoires in COVID-19. Assay: immunoSEQ multiplex PCR; the TCRdb copy retains only in-frame clones and omits some. The table includes about 240,000 clones, roughly nine tenths detected once. What was sequenced was peripheral blood. These TCRs come from a man between 60 and 75 years old who had recovered from COVID-19.

This chain joins TRBV29-1 and TRBJ1-5; TRBD1 agrees at 9 bases. The germline gives CDR1 SQVTM, CDR2 ANQGSEA. This CDR3 has 12 amino acids. Trimming cost V 5 bases and J 11 bases; bases outside gene matches: 7. The CDR3 protein is CSVSTGQGSQHF. The CDR3 bases are TGCAGCGTTTCGACCGGACAGGGGTCCCAGCATTTT.

The chain couples TRBV19 to TRBJ1-6; D ambiguous. Germline V gene sequence: CDR1 LNHDA, CDR2 SQIVND (reference sequence). V was cut by 2 bases and J by 5 bases, with 7 bases left in between. The CDR3 is made up of 14 amino acids. CDR3 in amino acids: CASSIIGDNSPLHF. The CDR3 DNA reads as TGTGCCAGTAGTATAATCGGGGATAATTCACCCCTCCACTTT.

This chain joins TRBV5-4 and TRBJ2-2, with a weak D call TRBD1 (5 bases). V lost 1 base and J 4 bases, leaving 11 bases between the germline ends. This CDR3 region has 15 residues. Per germline, CDR1 SGHNT and CDR2 YYREEE (reference sequence). Here the CDR3 DNA reads TGTGCCAGCAGCTTGAGGGGCGTCGCCACCGGGGAGCTGTTTTTT. This sequence encodes CASSLRGVATGELFF.

V is TRBV2 and J is TRBJ2-3; a possible D gene is TRBD2 (5 bases). The CDR3 is 12 amino acids. Trimming took off 7 bases at V and 6 bases at J, with 11 bases between the two ends. From germline, CDR1 is SNHLY and CDR2 FYNNEI. CDR3 DNA sequence: TGTGCCAGCACCGAACAGCGGGATACGCAGTATTTT. Residues: CASTEQRDTQYF.

The rearrangement links TRBV11-2 to TRBJ2-7; D ambiguous. This CDR3 spans 14 amino acids. The germline gives CDR1 SGHAT, CDR2 FQNNGV. Trimming cost V 0 bases and J 6 bases, with 12 bases left between them. The CDR3 bases are TGTGCCAGCAGCTTAGAGGTAGGAAGAGGCGAGCAGTACGTC. Its protein product is CASSLEVGRGEQYV.

The rearrangement joins TRBV6-5 to TRBJ1-2; 11 bases agree with TRBD1. Losses at the gene ends were 8 bases for V and 7 bases for J; bases not matched to a gene: 6. From germline, CDR1 is MNHEY and CDR2 SVGAGI. This CDR3 is built from 13 residues. The DNA of the CDR3 is TGTGCCAGCCGGGACAGGGGGTATGGTGGCTACACCTTC. Its protein is CASRDRGYGGYTF.

The chain combines TRBV7-2 with TRBJ2-3, with D possibly matching TRBD2 (6 bases). Germline values: CDR1 SGHTA, CDR2 FQGNSA. This CDR3 region has 15 residues. V shed 4 bases and J shed 2 bases, with 13 bases lying between them. The CDR3 sequence: CASSWAGTFTDTQYF. CDR3 in DNA: TGTGCCAGCAGCTGGGCGGGGACGTTCACAGATACGCAGTATTTT.

In this sample, this clone turned up once. This chain uses TRBV18 with TRBJ2-1, with 14 bases fitting TRBD2. The V gene's germline CDR1 is KGHSH and CDR2 LQKENI. There are 16 residues in the CDR3. V lost 3 bases to trimming and J lost 6 bases; unmatched junction nucleotides: 4. The CDR3 coding sequence is TGTGCCAGCTCACCCTCGACTAGCGGGGGGGCCAATGAGCAGTTCTTC. Amino acid sequence: CASSPSTSGGANEQFF.

This chain uses TRBV6-5 with TRBJ1-2; 7 nucleotides agree with TRBD1. The length of the CDR3 is 15 residues. V gave up 0 bases and J gave up 4 bases; unmatched junction bases: 5. The germline gives CDR1 MNHEY, CDR2 SVGAGI. The CDR3 coding sequence is TGTGCCAGCAGTTACTCAAGGGGGCGAAGCTATGGCTACACCTTC. It yields the protein CASSYSRGRSYGYTF.

This chain connects TRBV10-1 to TRBJ2-1, with TRBD2 matching over 14 bases. The germline gives CDR1 WNHNN, CDR2 SYGVQD (reference sequence). V was clipped by 11 bases and J by 0 bases; unmatched bases: 6. CDR3 length equals 16 residues. The CDR3 region has the DNA TGCGCCGCGGGACTAGCGGGGGAGAGCTCCTACAATGAGCAGTTCTTC. Residues: CAAGLAGESSYNEQFF.

CDR3 residues: CASSLALREGRKNEQFF. DNA for the CDR3: TGTGCCAGCAGCTTGGCTCTACGAGAGGGCCGAAAAAATGAGCAGTTCTTC. The gene calls are TRBV5-6 and TRBJ2-1; D is perhaps TRBD2 (5 bases). Germline V gene lookup returns CDR1 SGHDT and CDR2 YYEEEE. V lost 0 bases and J lost 7, with 20 bases in between. This CDR3 has 17 amino acids.

The rearrangement joins TRBV3-1 (or the pseudogene TRBV3-2) to TRBJ2-5; 8 bases align to TRBD2. J lost 7 bases, V lost 0 bases, and 7 bases had no gene match. This CDR3 has 15 amino acids. Germline CDR1 reads LGHDT; CDR2 reads YNNKEL (reference sequence). CDR3 amino acids: CASSQEVGGGRTQYF. The CDR3 bases are TGTGCCAGCAGCCAAGAAGTAGGCGGGGGGCGGACCCAGTACTTC.

V gene TRBV11-2 combines with J gene TRBJ2-4; no clear D gene. V dropped 5 bases and J dropped 8 bases, with 16 bases sitting between them. This CDR3 has 14 residues. Germline V gene lookup returns CDR1 SGHAT and CDR2 FQNNGV. Here the CDR3 DNA reads TGTGCCAGCAGCGCTAACGTAGTCTTACACATTCAGTACTTC. Protein product: CASSANVVLHIQYF. The full variable domain, with the rest looked up from reference TRBV11-2 and TRBJ2-4, is EAGVAQSPRYKIIEKRQSVAFWCNPISGHATLYWYQQILGQGPKLLIQFQNNGVVDDSQLPKDRFSAERLKGVDSTLKIQPAKLEDSAVYLCASSANVVLHIQYFGAGTRLSVL.

The V gene is TRBV7-9, the J gene TRBJ1-4; TRBD1 aligns across 11 bases. This CDR3 contains 17 residues. V was clipped by 5 bases and J by 3 bases; unmatched bases: 8. Germline values: CDR1 SEHNR, CDR2 FQNEAQ (reference sequence). The CDR3 reads CASSKSDRGPANEKLFF. CDR3 DNA: TGTGCCAGCAGCAAATCGGACAGGGGGCCAGCTAATGAAAAACTGTTTTTT.

The V and J genes are TRBV30 and TRBJ2-2; TRBD1 is a possible D gene (6 bases). The CDR3 totals 15 residues. Germline V gives CDR1 GTSNPN, CDR2 SVGIG (reference sequence). The germline V and J ends were trimmed by 3 bases and 2 bases, with 13 bases remaining between them. For the CDR3, the DNA is TGTGCCTGGAGAAGGGCAGGGACAAACACCGGGGAGCTGTTTTTT. Its protein product is CAWRRAGTNTGELFF.

This chain uses TRBV7-6 with TRBJ2-5, with 13 bases that match TRBD2. V trimming: 1 base; J trimming: 6 bases; junction bases outside the gene matches: 5. This CDR3 contains 16 residues. In germline, CDR1 is SGHVS, CDR2 FNYEAQ. The CDR3 nucleotides read TGTGCCAGCAGCTTAGATAGGACTAGCGGGGGCAAGACCCAGTACTTC. This translates into CASSLDRTSGGKTQYF.

The V call is TRBV10-3, the J call TRBJ2-2; perhaps TRBD2 as D (6 bases). CDR3 size: 13 residues. V dropped 6 bases and J dropped 5 bases, with 10 bases sitting between them. CDR1 ENHRY and CDR2 SYGVKD come from the germline V gene. The CDR3 here is CAIRGGDTGELFF. CDR3 in DNA: TGTGCCATCAGGGGGGGTGATACCGGGGAGCTGTTTTTT.

V and J are TRBV6-5 and TRBJ2-5, with 7 bases lining up with TRBD1. The CDR3 runs 15 residues. Germline CDR1 and CDR2: MNHEY and SVGAGI. The trim removed 0 bases at V and 7 bases at J, leaving 8 bases unmatched. Here the CDR3 reads CASSYSGQYGRTQYF. The CDR3 DNA follows: TGTGCCAGCAGTTACTCGGGACAGTATGGGAGGACCCAGTACTTC.

The J gene is TRBJ2-7, the V gene TRBV5-4; perhaps TRBD2 as D (7 bases). This CDR3 region has 14 residues. V dropped 0 bases and J dropped 7 bases, with 14 bases sitting between them. The germline gives CDR1 SGHNT, CDR2 YYREEE (reference sequence). The CDR3 protein is CASSLGGGAQEQYF. The CDR3 nucleotides are TGTGCCAGCAGCTTGGGAGGGGGGGCTCAAGAGCAGTACTTC.